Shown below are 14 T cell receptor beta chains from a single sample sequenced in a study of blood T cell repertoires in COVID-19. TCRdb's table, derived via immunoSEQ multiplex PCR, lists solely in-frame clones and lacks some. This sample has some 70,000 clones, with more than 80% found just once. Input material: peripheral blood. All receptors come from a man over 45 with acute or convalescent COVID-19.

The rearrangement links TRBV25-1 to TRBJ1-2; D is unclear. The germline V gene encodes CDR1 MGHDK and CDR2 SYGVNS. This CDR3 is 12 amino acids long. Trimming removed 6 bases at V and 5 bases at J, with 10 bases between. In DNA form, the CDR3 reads TGTGCCAGCAGCGGCCCGAGGTATGGCTACACCTTC. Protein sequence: CASSGPRYGYTF.

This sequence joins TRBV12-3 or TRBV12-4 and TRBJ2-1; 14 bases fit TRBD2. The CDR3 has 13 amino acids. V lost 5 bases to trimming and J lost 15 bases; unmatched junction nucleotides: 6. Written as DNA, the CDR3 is TGTGCCAGCAGTCTGGGACTAGCGGGAGTGGTGTTCTTC. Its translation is CASSLGLAGVVFF.

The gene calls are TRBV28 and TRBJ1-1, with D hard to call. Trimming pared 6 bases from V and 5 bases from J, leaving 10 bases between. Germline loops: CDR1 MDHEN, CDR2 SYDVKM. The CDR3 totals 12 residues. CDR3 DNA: TGTGCCAGCAGAAAAACCGGGACTGAAGCTTTCTTT. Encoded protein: CASRKTGTEAFF.

The CDR3 nucleotides are TGTGCCAGCAGTTACTCGTTGCGGGCCAGAGGGACAGATACGCAGTATTTT. Protein: CASSYSLRARGTDTQYF. V usage is TRBV6-2 or TRBV6-3 and J usage is TRBJ2-3; maybe TRBD2 (5 bases). The V end lost 0 bases, the J end lost 3 bases, and 16 bases lay between the germline ends. Germline V gives CDR1 MNHEY, CDR2 SVGEGT. The CDR3 spans 17 residues.

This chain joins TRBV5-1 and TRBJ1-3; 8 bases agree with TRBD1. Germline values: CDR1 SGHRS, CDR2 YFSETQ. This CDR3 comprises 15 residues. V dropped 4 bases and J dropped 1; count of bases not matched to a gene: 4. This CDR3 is CASSKQGESGNTIYF. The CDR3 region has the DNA TGCGCCAGCAGCAAACAGGGGGAGTCTGGAAACACCATATATTTT.

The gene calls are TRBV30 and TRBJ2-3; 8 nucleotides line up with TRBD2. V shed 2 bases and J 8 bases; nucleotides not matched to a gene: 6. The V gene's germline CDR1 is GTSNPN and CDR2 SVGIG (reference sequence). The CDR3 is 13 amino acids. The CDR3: CAWSPAGVGTQYF. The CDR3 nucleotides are TGTGCCTGGAGTCCAGCGGGAGTCGGTACGCAGTATTTT.

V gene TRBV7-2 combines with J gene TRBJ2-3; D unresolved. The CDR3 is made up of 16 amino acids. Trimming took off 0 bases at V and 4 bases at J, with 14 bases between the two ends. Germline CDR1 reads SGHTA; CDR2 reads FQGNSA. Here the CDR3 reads CASSLARHSTPDTQYF. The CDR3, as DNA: TGTGCCAGCAGCTTAGCGCGGCACTCTACCCCAGATACGCAGTATTTT.

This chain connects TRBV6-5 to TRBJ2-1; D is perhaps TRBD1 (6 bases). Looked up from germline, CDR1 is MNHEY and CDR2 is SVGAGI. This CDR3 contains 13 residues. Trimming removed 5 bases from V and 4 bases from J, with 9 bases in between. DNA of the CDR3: TGTGCCAGCAGTAATCAGGGGTACAATGAGCAGTTCTTC. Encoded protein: CASSNQGYNEQFF.

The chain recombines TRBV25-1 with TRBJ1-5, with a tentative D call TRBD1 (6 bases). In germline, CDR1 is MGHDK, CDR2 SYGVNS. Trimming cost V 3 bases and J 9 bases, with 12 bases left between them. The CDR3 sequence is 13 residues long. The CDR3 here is CASSDSQGGPQHF. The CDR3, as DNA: TGTGCCAGCAGTGATTCACAGGGTGGGCCCCAGCATTTT.

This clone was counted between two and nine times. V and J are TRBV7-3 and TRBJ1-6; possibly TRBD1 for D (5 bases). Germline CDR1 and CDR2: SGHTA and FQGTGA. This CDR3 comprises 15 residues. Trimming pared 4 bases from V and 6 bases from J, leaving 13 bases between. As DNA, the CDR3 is TGTGCCAGCAGCTCCTCAGGGCAGGGTAATTCACCCCTCCACTTT. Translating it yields CASSSSGQGNSPLHF.

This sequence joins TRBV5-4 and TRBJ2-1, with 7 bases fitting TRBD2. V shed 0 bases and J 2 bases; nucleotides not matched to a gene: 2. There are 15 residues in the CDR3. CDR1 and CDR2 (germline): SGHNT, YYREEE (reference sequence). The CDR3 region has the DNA TGTGCCAGCAGCTTGGGAGGGAGGGCCTACAATGAGCAGTTCTTC. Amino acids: CASSLGGRAYNEQFF.

CDR3 sequence (DNA): TGTGCCAGCAGTTACGCTCGACTAGACAATGAGCAGTTCTTC. It specifies CASSYARLDNEQFF. The chain couples TRBV6-2 or TRBV6-3 to TRBJ2-1, with a possible D match to TRBD2 (6 bases). V shed 2 bases and J shed 5 bases, with 10 bases lying between them. The CDR3 length is 14 residues. CDR1 is MNHEY, CDR2 SVGEGT, per germline.

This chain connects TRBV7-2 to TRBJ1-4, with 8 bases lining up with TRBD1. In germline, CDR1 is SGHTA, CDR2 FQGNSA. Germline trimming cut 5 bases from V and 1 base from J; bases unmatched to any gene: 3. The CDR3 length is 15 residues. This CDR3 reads CASSRGQGTNEKLFF. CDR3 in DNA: TGTGCCAGCAGCCGCGGACAGGGAACTAATGAAAAACTGTTTTTT.

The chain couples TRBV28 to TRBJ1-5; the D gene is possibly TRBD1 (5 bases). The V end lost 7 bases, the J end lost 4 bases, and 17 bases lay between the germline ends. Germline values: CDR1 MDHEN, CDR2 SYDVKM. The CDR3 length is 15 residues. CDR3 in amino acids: CASILEDRQNQPQHF. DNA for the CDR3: TGTGCCAGCATCCTTGAAGACAGACAGAATCAGCCCCAGCATTTT. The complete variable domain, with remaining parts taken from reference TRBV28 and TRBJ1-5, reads DVKVTQSSRYLVKRTGEKVFLECVQDMDHENMFWYRQDPGLGLRLIYFSYDVKMKEKGDIPEGYSVSREKKERFSLILESASTNQTSMYLCASILEDRQNQPQHFGDGTRLSIL.